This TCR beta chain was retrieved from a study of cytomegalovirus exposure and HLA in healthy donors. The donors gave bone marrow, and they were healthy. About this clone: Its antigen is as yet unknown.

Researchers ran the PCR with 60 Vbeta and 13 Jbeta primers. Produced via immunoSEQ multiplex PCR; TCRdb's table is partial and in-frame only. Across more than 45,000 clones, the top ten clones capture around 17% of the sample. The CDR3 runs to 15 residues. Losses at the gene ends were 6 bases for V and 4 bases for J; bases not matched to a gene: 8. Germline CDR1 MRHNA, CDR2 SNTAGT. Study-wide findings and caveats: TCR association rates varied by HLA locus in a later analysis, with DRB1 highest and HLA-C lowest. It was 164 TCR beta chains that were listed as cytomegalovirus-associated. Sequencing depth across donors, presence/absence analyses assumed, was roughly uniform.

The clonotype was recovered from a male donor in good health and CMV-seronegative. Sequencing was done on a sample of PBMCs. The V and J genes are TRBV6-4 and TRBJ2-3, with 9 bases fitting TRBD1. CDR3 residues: CASSLDRGSADTQYF. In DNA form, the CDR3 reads TGTGCCAGCAGCCTCGACAGGGGGTCTGCAGATACGCAGTATTTT.